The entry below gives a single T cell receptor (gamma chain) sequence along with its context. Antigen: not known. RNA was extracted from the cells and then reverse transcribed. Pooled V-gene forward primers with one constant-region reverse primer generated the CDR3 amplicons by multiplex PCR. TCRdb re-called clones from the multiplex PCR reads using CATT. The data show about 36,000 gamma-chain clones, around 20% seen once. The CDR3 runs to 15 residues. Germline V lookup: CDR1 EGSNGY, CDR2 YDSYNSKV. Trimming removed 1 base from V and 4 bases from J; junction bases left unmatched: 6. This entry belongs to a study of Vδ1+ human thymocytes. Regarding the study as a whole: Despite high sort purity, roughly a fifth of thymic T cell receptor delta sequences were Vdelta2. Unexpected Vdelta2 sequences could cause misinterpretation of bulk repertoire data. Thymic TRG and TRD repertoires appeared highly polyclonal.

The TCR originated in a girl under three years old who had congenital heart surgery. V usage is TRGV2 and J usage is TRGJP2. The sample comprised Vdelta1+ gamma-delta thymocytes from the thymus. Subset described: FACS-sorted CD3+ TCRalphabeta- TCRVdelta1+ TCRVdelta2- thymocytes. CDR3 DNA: TGTGCCACCTGGGACGGAGGAGATAGTGATTGGATCAAGACGTTT. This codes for CATWDGGDSDWIKTF.